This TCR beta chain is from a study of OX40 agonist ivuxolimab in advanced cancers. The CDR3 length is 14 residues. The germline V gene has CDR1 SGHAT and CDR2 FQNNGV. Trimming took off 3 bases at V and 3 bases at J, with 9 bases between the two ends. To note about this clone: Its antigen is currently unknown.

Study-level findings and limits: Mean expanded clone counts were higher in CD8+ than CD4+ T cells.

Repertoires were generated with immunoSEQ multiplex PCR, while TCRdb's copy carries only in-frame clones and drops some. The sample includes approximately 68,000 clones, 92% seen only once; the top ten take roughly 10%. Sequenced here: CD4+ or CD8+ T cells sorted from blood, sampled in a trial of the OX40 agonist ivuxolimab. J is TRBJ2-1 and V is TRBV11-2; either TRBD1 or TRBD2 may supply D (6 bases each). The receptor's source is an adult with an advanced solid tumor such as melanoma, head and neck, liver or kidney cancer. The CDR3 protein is CASSLGGLYNEQFF. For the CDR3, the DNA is TGTGCCAGCAGCTTGGGGGGCCTCTACAATGAGCAGTTCTTC.